This T cell receptor beta chain was sequenced for a study of T cells in Graves' hyperthyroidism and ophthalmopathy (dated by TCRdb to between 2018 and 2020). Regarding the research as a whole: Peripheral blood samples were taken at initial diagnosis, before any treatment was given. To identify TCR V-J signatures that set the groups apart, the researchers used a discovery cohort of 95 to 100 patients, made up of about 44 with Graves' ophthalmopathy and 57 with stable Graves' hyperthyroidism. Prospective prediction of ophthalmopathy was tested in an independent validation cohort of 18 to 20 hyperthyroidism patients and around 16 patients who later progressed to ophthalmopathy. The approximately 100 discovery patients were randomly divided into training and test sets at a 7:3 ratio. Thyroid tissue and blood T-cell repertoires from six Graves' hyperthyroidism patients were also compared in the study. Following sampling, methimazole starting at 30 mg daily was given to hyperthyroidism patients, and high-dose intravenous methylprednisolone was given to ophthalmopathy patients. According to the paper, TCR Vbeta CDR3 sequencing was carried out on approximately 140 peripheral blood samples, which came from around 43 ophthalmopathy, approximately 78 hyperthyroidism and about 17 progressor patients.

TCR beta CDR3 regions were amplified from RNA transcripts. A first-round RT-PCR of the TCR CDR3 used the HTBI primer set with the Qiagen OneStep RT-PCR kit. Libraries were constructed in a second round of multiplex PCR, after which size selection and purification were carried out. The libraries were sequenced on an Illumina HiSeq2000 using paired-end 100 bp reads. Concerning the study's data processing: Raw data were processed with SOAPnuke, discarding reads with adapters, uncalled bases, mean Phred below 15, or no exact constant-primer or identifier match. COPE v1.2.5 was used to merge the high-quality paired reads, and each unique nucleotide sequence was defined as a clonotype. MiTCR v1.1 was used to align clonotypes to the IMGT TRBV, TRBD and TRBJ reference segments. Analysis was restricted to V-J combinations with a frequency above 0.0001, which covered roughly 99% of repertoires. The TCS score was defined as the ratio of F50 (clonal expansion) to E x V (chaos), calculated using BLOSUM62-based TCRdist between CDR3 peptides within each V-J. Welch's t-statistics and random forest reduced roughly 500 V-J features to 13, which were used in a naive Bayes classifier (R e1071). The raw public data were reprocessed by TCRdb itself: fastp quality trimming at Q25, MiXCR clonotype calling, in-frame beta chains only. Rows with a matching CDR3 protein are joined into one entry that keeps the most common DNA and genes. The V and J calls come from TCRdb's annotation, not from the publication. This sample lists some 550,000 distinct CDR3 sequences; roughly 20% were detected once. Approximately 26% of the sample rests with the top ten.

Stable Graves' hyperthyroidism was defined as the absence of progression to ophthalmopathy over 18 months of follow-up. The hyperthyroidism patients were between 18 and 65 years old and newly diagnosed, with a disease duration of less than 2 months. The study excluded patients with uncontrolled infections, other autoimmune diseases, pregnancy or lactation. Clinical symptoms, serum thyroxine and TRAb, thyroid ultrasound, and orbital computed tomography formed the basis for the diagnoses. PBMCs were separated from roughly 10 ml of fresh peripheral blood using Ficoll-Paque density gradient centrifugation. Total RNA was extracted with Trizol reagent, and quality was checked on an Agilent 2100 Bioanalyzer. Only a few counts were recorded for this clonotype. Its antigen is unknown. It has no much larger one-base neighbor in the sample; base qualities were not kept. General study outcomes and caveats: In validation, the model predicted progression to ophthalmopathy a median of about 6.5 months before onset, with about 67% sensitivity and 72.22% specificity. No statistical method was used to set the sample size in advance, and investigators knew the group allocation. A 13 V-J signature model separated ophthalmopathy from stable hyperthyroidism, with 87.88% sensitivity and about 81% specificity in cross-validation and 80%/75% in testing. Most expanded thyroid clonotypes (frequency above 0.001) were also found in blood, which suggests that blood repertoires may mirror thyroid immune responses.

The CDR3 holds 14 amino acids from the cysteine to the phenylalanine. The sequence is cut down to CDR3 DNA, 42 bases in frame from base 1. Trimming takes 3 bases from V and 3 bases from J, and the germline ends sit 9 bases apart. For CDR1 and CDR2, the germline V gene lists MNHNS and SASEGT. Sequencing was carried out using blood. The source is a man aged 18 to 30 with Graves' hyperthyroidism. The chain links TRBV6-1 with TRBJ1-5, and TRBD1 may be the D gene, going by 5 matching bases. The DNA sequence reads TGTGCCAGCAGTGATGGGACCACCAATCAGCCCCAGCATTTT. Its translation reads: CASSDGTTNQPQHF.